This TCR beta chain was recorded in a study of blood T cell repertoires in COVID-19 (dated by TCRdb to 2020 to 2022). About the full investigation: Collaborator samples came from the United States, Italy and Spain and covered acute and convalescent phases of COVID-19. The prospective study material was composed of cDNA or gDNA derived from T cells, B-cell-depleted T cells, or PBMCs. Deeply sampled blood TCRbeta repertoires from subjects exposed to, actively infected with, or recovered from COVID-19 were included in the dataset. The repertoires were released in a freely available public database meant as a resource for research on the immune response to SARS-CoV-2. Samples came from the ongoing ImmuneRACE study (first 160 participants) plus 1,254 subjects from 6 global collaborators. The sample metadata nearly always contained a de-identified subject ID, COVID-19 status, age in years and sex. Where available, HLA class I and class II types were taken from metadata supplied by the sample provider and were not determined by assay-based typing.

The paper's findings and limits, for the study overall: The amount of clinical and demographic metadata varied by source and participant and was provided uncurated.

V loses 3 bases of germline sequence and J loses 1 base, and the interval between the two ends is 8 bases. Taken from the germline V gene, the CDR1 and CDR2 loops are SQVTM and ANQGSEA. The CDR3 sequence holds 13 residues, the cysteine and phenylalanine included. Of all the DNA, just the CDR3 is kept, 39 bases in frame from base 1. Turning to this clone: Its antigen is still unknown. No quality values exist for individual bases; no much larger clone is one base distant.

Whole blood was collected in K2EDTA tubes by collaborating institutions according to the institutions' own protocols. For TCRbeta analysis, collaborators shipped samples as frozen whole blood, isolated PBMCs, or DNA extracted from either of those sample types. TCRbeta CDR3 regions were amplified from genomic DNA by means of the immunoSEQ Assay, a bias-controlled multiplex PCR. In the source study's methods: Nucleated cell counts per sample were estimated from amplification of reference gene primers within the assay. Sequence reads were collapsed and filtered to measure the absolute abundance of every unique TCRbeta CDR3 rearrangement. Productive Simpson clonality was computed per sample as the square root of Simpson's diversity index over productive rearrangements. TCRdb re-hosts the immuneACCESS table, in-frame sequences only. Its copies lack some clones; in the studies checked, an unresolved V gene accounts for under half of them, and the cause for the rest is not known. Clone size and V and J calls were adopted from that table, with D and trimming inferred from the DNA. Recorded for this sample are 65,000 to 80,000 clones; roughly four fifths of them occurred a single time. The top ten constitute around a fifth of the sample.

This clonotype was obtained from a human donor in a cohort sampled during active COVID-19. The sequence joins TRBV29-1 to TRBJ2-3; tentative D gene TRBD1, with 6 bases matching. The sequencing sample was made of peripheral blood. The CDR3 has the sequence CSVDRGGTDTQYF. The nucleotides are TGCAGCGTTGACAGGGGAGGCACAGATACGCAGTATTTT.